This is a list of T cell receptor beta chains from one sample in a study of human T cells and chemical hapten exposure. From the RACE reads, TCRdb called clonotypes with MiXCR, one entry per CDR3 protein. The table shows approximately 95,000 distinct CDR3 sequences, with over 9.5% occurring only once. This specimen was whole blood, taken in connection with sensitization to the hapten diphenylcyclopropenone (DPC). The receptors derive from a woman aged 40 to 55 with alopecia areata. Some clones in this sample may be carry-over from other donors' samples. CDR3s include the opening cysteine and the closing phenylalanine or tryptophan. D genes are given only for firm matches. Expanded clones are given a class, and other clones once, few, many or no size at all.

clone_size d_call j_call v_call cdr3_nt cdr3_aa
. . TRBJ1-5 TRBV6-6 TGTGCCAGCAGTTATCATCCCCCAGGGCCAAATAGCAATCAGCCCCAGCATTTT CASSYHPPGPNSNQPQHF
many . TRBJ2-7 TRBV6-1 TGTGCCAGCAGTTCTTCCAGGGGGGCTGGAGGTTCCTACGAGCAGTACTTC CASSSSRGAGGSYEQYF
. TRBD2 TRBJ2-3 TRBV27 TGTGCCAGCAGTTTCGGGCGGGGGGGCGAAGATACGCAGTATTTT CASSFGRGGEDTQYF
. TRBD2 TRBJ2-3 TRBV6-4 TGTGCCAGCAGTGACTCGACCAGCGGGGGCAGCACAGATACGCAGTATTTT CASSDSTSGGSTDTQYF
many TRBD2 TRBJ2-2 TRBV29-1 TGCAGCGCCGCCGAGGGACTAGCATACACCGGGGAGCTGTTTTTT CSAAEGLAYTGELFF
. . TRBJ2-3 TRBV29-1 TGCAGCGTTGCCCCCAACGGGAGTGGTGCAGATACGCAGTATTTT CSVAPNGSGADTQYF
few . TRBJ2-1 TRBV29-1 TGCAGCGTTGTGGTACAGGCGATCTACAATGAGCAGTTCTTC CSVVVQAIYNEQFF
. . TRBJ2-1 TRBV28 TGTGCCAGCAGTATGGGTTGGGGCTCGGCTGAGCAGTTCTTC CASSMGWGSAEQFF
many . TRBJ1-1 TRBV5-1 TGCGCCAGCAGCAGGAGGACTGAAGCTTTCTTT CASSRRTEAFF
. . TRBJ2-2 TRBV18 TGTGCCAGCTCACCACGCTTGGGCGACACCGGGGAGCTGTTTTTT CASSPRLGDTGELFF
many TRBD1 TRBJ2-7 TRBV20-1 TGCAGTGCTAGAACAGGAGGACAGGGTAGCTACGAGCAGTACTTC CSARTGGQGSYEQYF
few . TRBJ2-7 TRBV28 TGTGCCAGCAGTTCGCCGGGACGGGGGCACTACGAGCAGTACTTC CASSSPGRGHYEQYF
many TRBD2 TRBJ2-3 TRBV24-1 TGTGCCACCAGTGATTTCGCACGGGAGGATTCAGATACGCAGTATTTT CATSDFAREDSDTQYF
. TRBD1 TRBJ1-5 TRBV19 TGTGCCAGTAGTACTCCAGTACGACAGGGGGTAGAGCCCCAGCATTTT CASSTPVRQGVEPQHF
few TRBD1 TRBJ1-5 TRBV12-3/TRBV12-4 TGTGCCAGCAGTCGGACAGGGGGGCATCAGCCCCAGCATTTT CASSRTGGHQPQHF
few . TRBJ1-1 TRBV27 TGTGCCAGCAGTTGGCAGGGAGTAGGGGACACTGAAGCTTTCTTT CASSWQGVGDTEAFF
many TRBD1 TRBJ2-1 TRBV12-3/TRBV12-4 TGTGCCAGCACCGGGACAGGTGGAGCGGCCGGCTCCTACAATGAGCAGTTCTTC CASTGTGGAAGSYNEQFF
many TRBD2 TRBJ2-2 TRBV7-2 TGTGCCAGCAGCCGGACTAGAACCGGGGAGCTGTTTTTT CASSRTRTGELFF
few . TRBJ1-2 TRBV2 TGTGCCAGCAACTATTTGAGGGGTACCTATGGCTACACCTTC CASNYLRGTYGYTF
many TRBD2 TRBJ2-1 TRBV20-1 TGCAGTGCTAGATCATACGGGACTAACAATGAGCAGTTCTTC CSARSYGTNNEQFF
. . TRBJ2-5 TRBV28 TGTGCCAGCAACGGTCAGTGGCAAGAGACCCAGTACTTC CASNGQWQETQYF
. TRBD1 TRBJ1-5 TRBV7-2 TGTGCCAGCAGCTTCGACAGGGGCGATCAGCCCCAGCATTTT CASSFDRGDQPQHF
many TRBD2 TRBJ2-3 TRBV20-1 TGCAGTGCTGCCGGTGGCCCCGGGAGGGCAACAGATACGCAGTATTTT CSAAGGPGRATDTQYF
. . TRBJ2-1 TRBV4-3 TGCGCCAGCAGCCTGAGCAGGCAGGGGTCATACAATGAGCAGTTCTTC CASSLSRQGSYNEQFF
. . TRBJ1-6 TRBV7-9 TGTGCCAGCACTGGGTTTGGTGGTAATTCACCCCTCCACTTT CASTGFGGNSPLHF
. . TRBJ2-7 TRBV5-5 TGTGCCAGCAGCCGCGGGGAGGTCGGAGCCTACGAGCAGTACTTC CASSRGEVGAYEQYF
many TRBD1 TRBJ2-5 TRBV29-1 TGCAGCGTTGAAGCTTCCGGGACAGGGGGAGAGACCCAGTACTTC CSVEASGTGGETQYF
few . TRBJ2-1 TRBV19 TGTGCCAGTAGCGGAAGGACTGCCAGCTCCTACAATGAGCAGTTCTTC CASSGRTASSYNEQFF
few . TRBJ2-7 TRBV29-1 TGCAGCGTTGAAACGGGGCCCGGCTACGAGCAGTACTTC CSVETGPGYEQYF
. . TRBJ2-5 TRBV20-1 TGCAGTGCTAGAGTGGCCCCTGAGACCCAGTACTTC CSARVAPETQYF
. TRBD1 TRBJ1-5 TRBV29-1 TGCAGCGTTAGGGGACAGAGCAATCAGCCCCAGCATTTT CSVRGQSNQPQHF
. TRBD2 TRBJ2-7 TRBV11-2 TGTGCCAGCAGCTTAGGGGCAGGACTAGCGGGAGTTCGTGCGCAGTACTTC CASSLGAGLAGVRAQYF